The clone carrying this TCR beta chain was seen at least ten times. The data are from a study of blood T cell repertoires in COVID-19. Study context: T cells, B-cell-depleted T cells, or PBMCs provided the cDNA or gDNA that served as material.

Patients of the Seattle cohort, enrolled during active infection, were followed longitudinally. The V end was cut by 0 bases, the J end by 13 bases, with 15 bases between. CDR3 length: 13 residues. Germline V lookup: CDR1 SGHDN, CDR2 FVKESK. Sequencing used immunoSEQ multiplex PCR; TCRdb keeps in-frame clones, though not all of them. Of roughly 180,000 clones listed, roughly 76% are singletons. Sequences were obtained from peripheral blood. The source is a woman in her forties with COVID-19, enrolled during active disease. V and J are TRBV14 and TRBJ1-2; the D is unclear. CDR3 in amino acids: CASSQDRGTTLTF. The CDR3 DNA is TGTGCCAGCAGCCAAGACCGGGGAACGACGCTCACCTTC.